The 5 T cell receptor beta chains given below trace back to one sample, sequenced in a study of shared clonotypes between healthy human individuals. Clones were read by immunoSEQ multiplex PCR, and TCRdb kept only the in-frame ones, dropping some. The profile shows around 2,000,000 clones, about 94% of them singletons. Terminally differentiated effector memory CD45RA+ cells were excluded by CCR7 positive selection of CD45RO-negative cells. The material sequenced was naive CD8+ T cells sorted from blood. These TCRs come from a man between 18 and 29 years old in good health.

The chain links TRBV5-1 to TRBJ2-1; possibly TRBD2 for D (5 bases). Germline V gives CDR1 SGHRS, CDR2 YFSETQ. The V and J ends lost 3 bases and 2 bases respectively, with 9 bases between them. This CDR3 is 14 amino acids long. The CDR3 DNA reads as TGCGCCAGCAGCTGGACGGGAACCTACAATGAGCAGTTCTTC. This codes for CASSWTGTYNEQFF.

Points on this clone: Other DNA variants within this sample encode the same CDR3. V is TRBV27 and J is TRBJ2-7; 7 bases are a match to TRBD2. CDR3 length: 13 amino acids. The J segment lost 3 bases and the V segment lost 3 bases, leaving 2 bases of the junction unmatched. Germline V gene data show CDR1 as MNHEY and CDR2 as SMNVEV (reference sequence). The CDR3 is CASSLTSRYEQYF. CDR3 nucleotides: TGTGCCAGCAGTTTGACTAGCCGCTACGAGCAGTACTTC.

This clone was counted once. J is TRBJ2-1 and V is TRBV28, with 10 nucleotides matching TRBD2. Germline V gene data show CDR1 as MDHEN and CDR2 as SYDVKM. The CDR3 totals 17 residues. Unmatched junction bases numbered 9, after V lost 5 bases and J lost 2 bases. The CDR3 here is CASSPRGSGGTYNEQFF. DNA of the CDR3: TGTGCCAGCAGTCCCCGCGGTAGCGGGGGGACCTACAATGAGCAGTTCTTC.

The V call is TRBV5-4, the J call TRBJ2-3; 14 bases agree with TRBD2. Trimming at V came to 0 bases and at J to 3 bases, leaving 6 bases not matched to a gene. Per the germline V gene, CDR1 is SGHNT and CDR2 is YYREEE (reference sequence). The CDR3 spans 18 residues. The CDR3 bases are TGTGCCAGCAGCTTGGGACTAGCGGGAGGGCCTGAGACAGATACGCAGTATTTT. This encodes CASSLGLAGGPETDTQYF.

This chain's CDR3 is CASSLQAWTEAFF. CDR3 coding DNA: TGTGCCAGCAGTCTACAGGCATGGACTGAAGCTTTCTTT. The chain uses TRBV6-1 and TRBJ1-1; the D gene is possibly TRBD1 (5 bases). CDR3 length equals 13 residues. V gave up 5 bases and J gave up 5 bases, with 12 bases separating them. The germline V gene encodes CDR1 MNHNS and CDR2 SASEGT.